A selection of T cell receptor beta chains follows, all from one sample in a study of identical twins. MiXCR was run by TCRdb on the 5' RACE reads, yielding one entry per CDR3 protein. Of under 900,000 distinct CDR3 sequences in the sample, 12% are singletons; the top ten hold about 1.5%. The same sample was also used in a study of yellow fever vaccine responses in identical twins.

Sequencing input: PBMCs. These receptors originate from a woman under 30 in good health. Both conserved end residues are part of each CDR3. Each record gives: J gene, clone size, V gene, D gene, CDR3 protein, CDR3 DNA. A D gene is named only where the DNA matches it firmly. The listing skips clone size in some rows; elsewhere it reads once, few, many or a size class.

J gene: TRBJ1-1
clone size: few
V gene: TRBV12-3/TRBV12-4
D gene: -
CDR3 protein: CASSSGPREAFF
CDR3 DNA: TGTGCCAGCAGTTCTGGACCTCGGGAAGCTTTCTTT

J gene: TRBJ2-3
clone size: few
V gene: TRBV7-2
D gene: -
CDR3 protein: CASSSEPLAQNTDTQYF
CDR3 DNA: TGTGCCAGCAGCTCCGAGCCTCTAGCGCAAAACACAGATACGCAGTATTTT

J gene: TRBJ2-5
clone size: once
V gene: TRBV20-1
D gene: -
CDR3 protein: CSARDRSPLETQYF
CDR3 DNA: TGCAGTGCTAGAGATCGAAGCCCCCTAGAGACCCAGTACTTC

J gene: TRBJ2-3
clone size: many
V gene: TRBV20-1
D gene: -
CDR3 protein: CSGLWRETTDTQYF
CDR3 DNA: TGCAGTGGTTTGTGGCGGGAAACCACAGATACGCAGTATTTT

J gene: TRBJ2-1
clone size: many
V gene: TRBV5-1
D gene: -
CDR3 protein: CASSKDLPEDGQFF
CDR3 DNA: TGCGCCAGCAGCAAGGACCTTCCGGAGGACGGGCAGTTCTTC

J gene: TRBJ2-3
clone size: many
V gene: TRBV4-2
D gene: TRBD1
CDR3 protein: CASSQKTGGRADTQYF
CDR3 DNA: TGTGCCAGCAGCCAAAAGACAGGGGGCCGGGCAGATACGCAGTATTTT

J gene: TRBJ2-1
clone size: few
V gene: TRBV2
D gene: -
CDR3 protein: CASGPADVPSYNEQFF
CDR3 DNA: TGTGCCAGCGGGCCGGCGGATGTTCCTTCCTACAATGAGCAGTTCTTC

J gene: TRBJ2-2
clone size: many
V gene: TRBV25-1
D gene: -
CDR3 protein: CASGTLKGPGELFF
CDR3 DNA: TGTGCCAGCGGGACGTTGAAGGGGCCCGGGGAGCTGTTTTTT

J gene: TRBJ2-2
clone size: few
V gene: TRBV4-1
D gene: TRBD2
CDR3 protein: CASSQARLADYTGELFF
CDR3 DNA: TGCGCCAGCAGCCAAGCCCGACTAGCGGATTACACCGGGGAGCTGTTTTTT

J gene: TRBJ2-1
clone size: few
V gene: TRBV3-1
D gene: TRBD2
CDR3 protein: CASSHLLAGPYNEQFF
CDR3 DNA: TGTGCCAGCAGCCACCTCCTAGCGGGACCCTACAATGAGCAGTTCTTC

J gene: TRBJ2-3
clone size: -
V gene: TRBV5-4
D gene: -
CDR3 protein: CARSREGGTDTQYF
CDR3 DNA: TGTGCCAGGAGCCGGGAAGGGGGCACAGATACGCAGTATTTT

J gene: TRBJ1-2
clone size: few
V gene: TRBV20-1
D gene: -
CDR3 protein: CSARYPTNYGYTF
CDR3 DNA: TGCAGTGCTAGGTATCCCACTAACTATGGCTACACCTTC

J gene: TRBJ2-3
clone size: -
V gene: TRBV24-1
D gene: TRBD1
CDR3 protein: CATSDLGTGGPDTQYF
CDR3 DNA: TGTGCCACCAGTGATTTAGGGACAGGGGGCCCAGATACGCAGTATTTT

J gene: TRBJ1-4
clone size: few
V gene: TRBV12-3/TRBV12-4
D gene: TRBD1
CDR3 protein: CASRPDRGWKEKLFF
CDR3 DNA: TGTGCCAGCAGACCCGACAGGGGATGGAAGGAAAAACTGTTTTTT

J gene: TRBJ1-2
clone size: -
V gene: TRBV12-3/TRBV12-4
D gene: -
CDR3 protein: CASSLLGRSGYTF
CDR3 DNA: TGTGCCAGCAGTTTACTGGGCAGATCTGGCTACACCTTC

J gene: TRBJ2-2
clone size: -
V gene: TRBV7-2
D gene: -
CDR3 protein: CASSLYPGNTGELFF
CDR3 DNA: TGTGCCAGCAGCTTATATCCAGGGAACACCGGGGAGCTGTTTTTT

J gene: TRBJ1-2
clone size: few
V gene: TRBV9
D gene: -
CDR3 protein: CASSVEFNYGYTF
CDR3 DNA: TGTGCCAGCAGCGTCGAGTTTAACTATGGCTACACCTTC

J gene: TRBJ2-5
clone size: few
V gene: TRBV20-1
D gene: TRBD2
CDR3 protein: CSAPVSGGKETQYF
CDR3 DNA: TGCAGTGCTCCTGTTAGCGGGGGTAAAGAGACCCAGTACTTC

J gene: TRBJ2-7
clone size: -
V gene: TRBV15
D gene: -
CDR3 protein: CATSSVSGQFEVSF
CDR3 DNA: TGTGCCACCAGCAGCGTAAGTGGACAGTTCGAGGTGTCCTTC

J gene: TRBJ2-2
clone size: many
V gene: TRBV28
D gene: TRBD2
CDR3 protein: CASSGTSGGELFF
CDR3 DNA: TGTGCCAGCAGCGGGACTAGCGGCGGGGAGCTGTTTTTT

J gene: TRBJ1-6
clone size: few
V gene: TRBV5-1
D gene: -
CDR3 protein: CASSLEEYSPLHF
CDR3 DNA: TGCGCCAGCAGCTTGGAGGAATATTCACCCCTCCACTTT

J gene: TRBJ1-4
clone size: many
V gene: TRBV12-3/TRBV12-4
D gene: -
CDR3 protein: CASSSWDNEKLFF
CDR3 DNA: TGTGCCAGCAGTTCCTGGGATAATGAAAAACTGTTTTTT

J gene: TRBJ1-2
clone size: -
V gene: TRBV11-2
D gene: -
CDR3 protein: CASRGTEDPYGYTF
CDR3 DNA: TGTGCCAGCCGGGGGACCGAGGATCCCTATGGCTACACCTTC

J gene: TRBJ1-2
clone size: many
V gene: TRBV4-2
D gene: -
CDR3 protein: CASSHGTEGGYTF
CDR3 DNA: TGTGCCAGCAGCCACGGGACCGAAGGTGGCTACACCTTC

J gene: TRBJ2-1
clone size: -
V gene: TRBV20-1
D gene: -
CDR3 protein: CSCTGLAWDEQFF
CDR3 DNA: TGCAGTTGCACGGGCCTAGCGTGGGATGAGCAGTTCTTC

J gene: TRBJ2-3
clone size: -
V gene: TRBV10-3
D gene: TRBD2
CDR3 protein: CAISDWTSGTSSTDTQYF
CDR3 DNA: TGTGCCATCAGTGATTGGACTAGCGGAACCTCTAGCACAGATACGCAGTATTTT

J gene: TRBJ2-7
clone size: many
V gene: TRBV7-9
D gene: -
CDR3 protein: CASSAIRGAQNQGSYEQYF
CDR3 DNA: TGTGCCAGCAGCGCCATACGGGGGGCCCAAAACCAGGGCTCCTACGAGCAGTACTTC

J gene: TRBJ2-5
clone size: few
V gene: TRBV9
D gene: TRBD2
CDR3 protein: CASSVGEGETQYF
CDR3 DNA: TGTGCCAGCAGCGTAGGGGAGGGGGAGACCCAGTACTTC

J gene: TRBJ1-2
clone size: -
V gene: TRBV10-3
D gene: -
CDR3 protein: CAITTAAGYTF
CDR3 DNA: TGTGCCATCACCACGGCGGCTGGCTACACCTTC

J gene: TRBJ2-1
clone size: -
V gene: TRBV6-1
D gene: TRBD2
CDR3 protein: CASSEVAGGPGDEQFF
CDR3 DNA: TGTGCCAGCAGTGAAGTAGCGGGAGGGCCGGGTGATGAGCAGTTCTTC

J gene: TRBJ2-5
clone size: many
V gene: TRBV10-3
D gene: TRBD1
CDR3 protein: CAISESVTGGGQETQYF
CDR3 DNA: TGTGCCATCAGTGAGTCGGTCACAGGGGGAGGTCAAGAGACCCAGTACTTC

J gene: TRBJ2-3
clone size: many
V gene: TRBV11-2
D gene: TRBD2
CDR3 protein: CASSLDLAGGRGPDTQYF
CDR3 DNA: TGTGCCAGCAGCTTAGACCTAGCGGGAGGGCGGGGACCAGATACGCAGTATTTT